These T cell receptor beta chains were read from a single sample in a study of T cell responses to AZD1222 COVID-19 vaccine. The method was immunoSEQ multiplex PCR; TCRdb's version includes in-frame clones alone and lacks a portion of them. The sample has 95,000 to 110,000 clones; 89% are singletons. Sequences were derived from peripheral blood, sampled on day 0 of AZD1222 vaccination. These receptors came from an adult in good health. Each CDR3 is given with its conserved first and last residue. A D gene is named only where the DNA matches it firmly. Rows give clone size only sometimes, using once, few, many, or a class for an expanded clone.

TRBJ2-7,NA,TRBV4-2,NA,TGTGCCAGCAGCCAAGAAGAGGGGTCCTACGAGCAGTACTTC,CASSQEEGSYEQYF
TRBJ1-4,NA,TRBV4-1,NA,TGCGCCAGCAGCCAATGGCCCAGGGACGAAAAACTGTTTTTT,CASSQWPRDEKLFF
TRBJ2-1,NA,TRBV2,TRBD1,TGTGCCAGCAGGACAGGGGTCTTGGGCAATGAGCAGTTCTTC,CASRTGVLGNEQFF
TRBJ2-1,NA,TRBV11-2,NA,TGTGCCAGCAGCCCGAGTTGGGGGAATTACAATGAGCAGTTCTTC,CASSPSWGNYNEQFF
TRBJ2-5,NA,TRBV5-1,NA,TGCGCCAGCAGCTTGGGTTCAGTCCAAGAGACCCAGTACTTC,CASSLGSVQETQYF
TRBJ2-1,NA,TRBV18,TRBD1,TGTGCCAGCTCACCGGGACAGGGCTACAATGAGCAGTTCTTC,CASSPGQGYNEQFF
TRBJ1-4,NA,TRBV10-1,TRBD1,TGCGCCAGCATCTGGACAGGCGAAAAACTGTTTTTT,CASIWTGEKLFF
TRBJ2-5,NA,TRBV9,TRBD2,TGTGCCAGCAGCCTTACAAGCGGGGGGGCCGTGGAGACCCAGTACTTC,CASSLTSGGAVETQYF
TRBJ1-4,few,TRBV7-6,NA,TGTGCCAGCAGCTTAGATCCGTGGTCAACTAATGAAAAACTGTTTTTT,CASSLDPWSTNEKLFF
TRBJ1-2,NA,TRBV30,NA,TGTGCCTGGAGTGTATGGAGTCACTATGGCTACACCTTC,CAWSVWSHYGYTF
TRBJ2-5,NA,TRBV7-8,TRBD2,TGTGCCAGCAGCCCCTTACGACTAGTGGGGGGGGGATATGGGTTTAGGGGAGAGACCCAGTACTTC,CASSPLRLVGGGYGFRGETQYF
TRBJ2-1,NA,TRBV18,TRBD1,TGTGCCAGCTCACCGGGACAGGGCGATGAGCAGTTCTTC,CASSPGQGDEQFF
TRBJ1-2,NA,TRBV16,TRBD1,TGTGCCAGCAGCCAGCCGGGACAGACGAACTATGGCTACACCTTC,CASSQPGQTNYGYTF
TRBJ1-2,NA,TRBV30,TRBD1,TGTGCCTGGGCGACAGGGCCCAACTATGGCTACACCTTC,CAWATGPNYGYTF
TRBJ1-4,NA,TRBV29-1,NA,TGCAGCGTTTATCATGGCGGTGAAAAACTGTTTTTT,CSVYHGGEKLFF
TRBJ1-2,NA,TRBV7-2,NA,TGTGCCAGCAGCTTACCCGGGTCTTACTATGGCTACACCTTC,CASSLPGSYYGYTF
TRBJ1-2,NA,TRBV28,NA,TGTGCCAGCAGACCCACTGTATACTATGGCTACACCTTC,CASRPTVYYGYTF